The sequence of this T cell receptor (beta chain) was determined in a study of T-cell reconstitution after alpha-beta-depleted transplantation in children. Study results and limitations: The study traced high day-60 TCRbeta diversity in some patients to surviving recipient T cells and thymic progenitors. By one year post-transplant, T-cell counts and diversity largely arose from T cells that were newly produced.

The library targeted TCRbeta and was prepared with unique molecular identifiers. TCRdb independently ran MiXCR on the PCR reads; one entry per CDR3 protein. The sample yields fewer than 550,000 distinct CDR3 sequences, over 9.5% seen once. The table lists this clonotype with a few counts. Its specificity is not known. Per the germline V gene, CDR1 is DFQATT and CDR2 is SNEGSKA (reference sequence). Trimming pared 6 bases from V and 6 bases from J, leaving 11 bases between. CDR3 length: 12 amino acids. The material sequenced was PBMCs, taken before TCRalphabeta/CD19-depleted stem cell transplant. The clonotype originates from a child aged 2 to 10 with inherited bone marrow failure, due to receive a stem cell transplant. The J gene is TRBJ1-4, the V gene TRBV20-1; TRBD1 might be the D (5 bases). The CDR3: CSARGTYEKLFF. The CDR3 bases are TGCAGTGCCCGGGGGACTTATGAAAAACTGTTTTTT.